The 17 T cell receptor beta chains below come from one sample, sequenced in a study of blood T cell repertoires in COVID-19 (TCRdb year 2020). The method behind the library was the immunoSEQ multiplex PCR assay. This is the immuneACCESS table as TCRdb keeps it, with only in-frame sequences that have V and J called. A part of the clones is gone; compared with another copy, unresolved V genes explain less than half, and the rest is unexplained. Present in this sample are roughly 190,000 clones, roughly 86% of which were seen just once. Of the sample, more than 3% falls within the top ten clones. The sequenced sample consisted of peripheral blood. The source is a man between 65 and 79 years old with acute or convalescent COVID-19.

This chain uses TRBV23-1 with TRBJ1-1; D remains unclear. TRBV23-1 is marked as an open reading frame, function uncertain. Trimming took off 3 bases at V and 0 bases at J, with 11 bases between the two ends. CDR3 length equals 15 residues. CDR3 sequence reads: CASSQNPGVNTEAFF. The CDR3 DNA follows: TGCGCCAGCAGTCAGAACCCAGGCGTGAACACTGAAGCTTTCTTT.

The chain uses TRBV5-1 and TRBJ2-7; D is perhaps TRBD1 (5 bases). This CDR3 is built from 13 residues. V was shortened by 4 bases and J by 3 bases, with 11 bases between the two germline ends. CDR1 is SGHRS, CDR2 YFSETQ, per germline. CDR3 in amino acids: CASSLLDSYEQYF. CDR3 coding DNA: TGCGCCAGCAGCCTCCTCGACAGCTACGAGCAGTACTTC.

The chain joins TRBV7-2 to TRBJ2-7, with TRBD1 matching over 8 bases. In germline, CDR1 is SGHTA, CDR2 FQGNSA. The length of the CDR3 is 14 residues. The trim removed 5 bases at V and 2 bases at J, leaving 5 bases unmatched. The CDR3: CASSPRQGPYEQYF. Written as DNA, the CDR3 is TGTGCCAGCAGCCCCCGACAGGGGCCCTACGAGCAGTACTTC.

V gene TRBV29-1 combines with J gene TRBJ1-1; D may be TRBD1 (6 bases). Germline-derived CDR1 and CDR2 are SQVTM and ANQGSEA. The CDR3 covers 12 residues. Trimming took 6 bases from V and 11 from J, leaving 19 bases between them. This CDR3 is CSVVGGGSVAFF. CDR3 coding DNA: TGCAGCGTGGTGGGGGGGGGCTCAGTCGCTTTCTTT. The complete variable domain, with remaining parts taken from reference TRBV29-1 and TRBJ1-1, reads SAVISQKPSRDICQRGTSLTIQCQVDSQVTMMFWYRQQPGQSLTLIATANQGSEATYESGFVIDKFPISRPNLTFSTLTVSNMSPEDSSIYLCSVVGGGSVAFFGQGTRLTVV.

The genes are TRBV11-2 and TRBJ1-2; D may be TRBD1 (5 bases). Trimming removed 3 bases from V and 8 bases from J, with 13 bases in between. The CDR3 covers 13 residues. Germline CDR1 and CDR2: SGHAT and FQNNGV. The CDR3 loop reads CASSLRGVGGYTF. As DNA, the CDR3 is TGTGCCAGCAGCTTGCGGGGGGTGGGAGGCTACACCTTC.

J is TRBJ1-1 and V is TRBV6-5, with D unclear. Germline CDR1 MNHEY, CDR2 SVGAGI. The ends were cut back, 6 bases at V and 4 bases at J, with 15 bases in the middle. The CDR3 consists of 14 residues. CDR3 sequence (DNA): TGTGCCAGCAGAACAGAGCTCATGGGCACTGAAGCTTTCTTT. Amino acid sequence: CASRTELMGTEAFF.

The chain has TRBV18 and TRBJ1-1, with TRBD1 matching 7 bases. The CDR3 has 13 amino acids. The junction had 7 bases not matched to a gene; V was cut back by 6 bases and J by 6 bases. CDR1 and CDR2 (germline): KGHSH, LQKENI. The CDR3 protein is CASSPTGSAEAFF. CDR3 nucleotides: TGTGCCAGCTCTCCGACAGGGAGCGCTGAAGCTTTCTTT.

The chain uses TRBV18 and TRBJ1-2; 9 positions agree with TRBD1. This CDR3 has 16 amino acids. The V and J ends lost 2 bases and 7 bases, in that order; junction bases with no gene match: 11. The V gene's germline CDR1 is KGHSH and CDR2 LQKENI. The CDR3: CASSPSIGTGRTGYTF. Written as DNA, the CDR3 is TGTGCCAGCTCACCATCAATCGGGACAGGGAGAACTGGCTACACCTTC.

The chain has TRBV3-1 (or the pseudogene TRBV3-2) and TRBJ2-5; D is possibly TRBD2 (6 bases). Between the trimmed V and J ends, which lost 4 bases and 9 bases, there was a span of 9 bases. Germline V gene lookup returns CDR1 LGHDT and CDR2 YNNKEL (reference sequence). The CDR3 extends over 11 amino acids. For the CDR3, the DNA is TGTGCCAGCAGCCGCCGGGACTCCCAGTACTTC. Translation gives CASSRRDSQYF.

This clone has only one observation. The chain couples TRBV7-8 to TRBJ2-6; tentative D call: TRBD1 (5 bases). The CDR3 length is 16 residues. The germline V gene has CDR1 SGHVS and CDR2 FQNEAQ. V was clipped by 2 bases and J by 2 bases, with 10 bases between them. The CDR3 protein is CASSLMGRAGANVLTF. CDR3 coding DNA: TGTGCCAGCAGCTTAATGGGCAGGGCTGGGGCCAACGTCCTGACTTTC.

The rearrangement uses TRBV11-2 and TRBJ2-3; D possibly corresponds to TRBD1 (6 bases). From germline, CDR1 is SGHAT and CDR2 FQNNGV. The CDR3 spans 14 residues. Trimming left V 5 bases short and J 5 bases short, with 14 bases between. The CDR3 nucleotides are TGTGCCAGCAGCCTATGGGTAGGGGGAGATACGCAGTATTTT. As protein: CASSLWVGGDTQYF. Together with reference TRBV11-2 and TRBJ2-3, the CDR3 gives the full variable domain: EAGVAQSPRYKIIEKRQSVAFWCNPISGHATLYWYQQILGQGPKLLIQFQNNGVVDDSQLPKDRFSAERLKGVDSTLKIQPAKLEDSAVYLCASSLWVGGDTQYFGPGTRLTVL.

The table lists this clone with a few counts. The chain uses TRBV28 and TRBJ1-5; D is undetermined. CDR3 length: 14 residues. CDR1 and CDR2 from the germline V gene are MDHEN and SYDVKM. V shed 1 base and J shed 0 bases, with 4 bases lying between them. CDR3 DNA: TGTGCCAGCAGTTTATATAATAGCAATCAGCCCCAGCATTTT. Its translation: CASSLYNSNQPQHF.

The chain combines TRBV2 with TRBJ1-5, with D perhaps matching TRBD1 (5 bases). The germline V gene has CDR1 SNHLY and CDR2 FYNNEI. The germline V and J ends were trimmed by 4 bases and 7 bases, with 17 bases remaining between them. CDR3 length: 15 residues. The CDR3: CASSARQGIGQPQHF. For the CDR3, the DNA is TGTGCCAGCAGTGCAAGGCAGGGAATTGGACAGCCCCAGCATTTT.

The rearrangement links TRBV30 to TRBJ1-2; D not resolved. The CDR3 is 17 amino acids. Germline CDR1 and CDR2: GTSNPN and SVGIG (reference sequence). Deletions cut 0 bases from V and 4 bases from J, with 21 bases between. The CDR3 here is CAWSVQRAGDVSYGYTF. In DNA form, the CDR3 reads TGTGCCTGGAGTGTACAGCGAGCCGGGGATGTTTCCTATGGCTACACCTTC.

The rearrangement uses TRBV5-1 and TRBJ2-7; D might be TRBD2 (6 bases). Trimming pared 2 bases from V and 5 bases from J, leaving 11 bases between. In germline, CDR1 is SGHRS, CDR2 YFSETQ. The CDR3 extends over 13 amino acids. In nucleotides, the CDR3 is TGCGCCAGCAGCTTAGGAGGGAACAACGAGCAGTACTTC. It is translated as CASSLGGNNEQYF.

The CDR3 is CASSFSASSETQYF. CDR3 nucleotides: TGTGCCAGCAGCTTTTCTGCCTCGAGTGAGACCCAGTACTTC. This chain uses TRBV25-1 with TRBJ2-5; D uncertain. With 6 bases removed from V and 5 bases from J, the gap between germline ends came to 16 bases. Germline CDR1 MGHDK, CDR2 SYGVNS. The CDR3 spans 14 residues.

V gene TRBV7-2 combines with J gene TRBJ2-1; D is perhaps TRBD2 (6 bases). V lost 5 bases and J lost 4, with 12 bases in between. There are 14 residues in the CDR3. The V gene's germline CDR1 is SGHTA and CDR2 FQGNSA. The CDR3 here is CASSPDYFYNEQFF. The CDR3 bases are TGTGCCAGCAGCCCGGACTATTTTTACAATGAGCAGTTCTTC. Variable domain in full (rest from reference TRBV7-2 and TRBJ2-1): GAGVSQSPSNKVTEKGKDVELRCDPISGHTALYWYRQSLGQGLEFLIYFQGNSAPDKSGLPSDRFSAERTGGSVSTLTIQRTQQEDSAVYLCASSPDYFYNEQFFGPGTRLTVL.